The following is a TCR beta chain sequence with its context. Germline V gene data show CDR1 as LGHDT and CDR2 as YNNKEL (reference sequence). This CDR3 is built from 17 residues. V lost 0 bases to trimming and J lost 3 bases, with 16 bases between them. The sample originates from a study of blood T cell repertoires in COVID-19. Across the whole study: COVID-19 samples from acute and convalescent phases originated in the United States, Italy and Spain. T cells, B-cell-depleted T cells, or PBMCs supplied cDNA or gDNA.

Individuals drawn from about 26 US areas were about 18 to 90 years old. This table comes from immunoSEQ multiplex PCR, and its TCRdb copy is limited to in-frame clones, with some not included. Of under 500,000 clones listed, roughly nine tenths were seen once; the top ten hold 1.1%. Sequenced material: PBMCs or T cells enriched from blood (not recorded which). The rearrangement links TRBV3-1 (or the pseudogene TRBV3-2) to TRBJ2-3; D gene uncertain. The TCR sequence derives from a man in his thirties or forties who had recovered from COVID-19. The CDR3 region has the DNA TGTGCCAGCAGCCAAGATGTTAGTATAAACGGGACAGATACGCAGTATTTT. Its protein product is CASSQDVSINGTDTQYF.